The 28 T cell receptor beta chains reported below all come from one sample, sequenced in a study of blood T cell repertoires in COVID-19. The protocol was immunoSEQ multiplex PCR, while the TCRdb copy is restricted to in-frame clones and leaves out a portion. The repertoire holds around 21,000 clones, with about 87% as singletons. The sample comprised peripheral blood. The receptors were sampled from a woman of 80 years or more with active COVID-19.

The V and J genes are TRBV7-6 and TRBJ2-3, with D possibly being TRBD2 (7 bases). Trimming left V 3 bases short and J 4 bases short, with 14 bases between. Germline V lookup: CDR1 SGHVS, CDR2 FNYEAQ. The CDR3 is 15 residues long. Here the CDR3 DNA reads TGTGCCAGCAGCTTTATTCGGGGGGCCGCAGATACGCAGTATTTT. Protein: CASSFIRGAADTQYF.

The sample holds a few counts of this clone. CDR3 DNA sequence: TGTGCCAGCAGCTTAGGGCCCGGGACTAGCGGCTACGAGCAGTACTTC. Translation: CASSLGPGTSGYEQYF. The gene calls are TRBV7-2 and TRBJ2-7; 11 bases map to TRBD2. After removal of 1 base from V and 3 bases from J, the junction contained 5 bases not matched to a gene. Germline V gene lookup returns CDR1 SGHTA and CDR2 FQGNSA. The CDR3 is 16 amino acids. The whole variable domain, remainder taken from reference TRBV7-2 and TRBJ2-7, is GAGVSQSPSNKVTEKGKDVELRCDPISGHTALYWYRQSLGQGLEFLIYFQGNSAPDKSGLPSDRFSAERTGGSVSTLTIQRTQQEDSAVYLCASSLGPGTSGYEQYFGPGTRLTVT.

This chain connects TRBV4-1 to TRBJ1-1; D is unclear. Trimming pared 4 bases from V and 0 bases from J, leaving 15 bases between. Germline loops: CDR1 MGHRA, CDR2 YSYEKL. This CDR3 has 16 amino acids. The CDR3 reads CASSLHITVMNTEAFF. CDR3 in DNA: TGCGCCAGCAGCCTGCACATTACCGTCATGAACACTGAAGCTTTCTTT.

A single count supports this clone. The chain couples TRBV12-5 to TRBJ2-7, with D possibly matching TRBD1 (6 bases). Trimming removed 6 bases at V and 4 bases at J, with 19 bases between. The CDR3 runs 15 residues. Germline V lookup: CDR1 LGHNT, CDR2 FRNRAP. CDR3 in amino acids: CASGLSQGFGYEQYF. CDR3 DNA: TGTGCTAGTGGCCTCTCACAGGGCTTTGGATACGAGCAGTACTTC. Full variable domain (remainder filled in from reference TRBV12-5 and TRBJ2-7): DARVTQTPRHKVTEMGQEVTMRCQPILGHNTVFWYRQTMMQGLELLAYFRNRAPLDDSGMPKDRFSAEMPDATLATLKIQPSEPRDSAVYFCASGLSQGFGYEQYFGPGTRLTVT.

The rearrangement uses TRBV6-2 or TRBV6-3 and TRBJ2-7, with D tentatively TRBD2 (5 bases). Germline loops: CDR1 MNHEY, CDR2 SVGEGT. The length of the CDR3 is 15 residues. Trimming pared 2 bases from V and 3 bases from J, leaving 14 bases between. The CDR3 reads CASSYGPGVSYEQYF. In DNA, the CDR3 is TGTGCCAGCAGTTACGGGCCCGGGGTTAGCTACGAGCAGTACTTC.

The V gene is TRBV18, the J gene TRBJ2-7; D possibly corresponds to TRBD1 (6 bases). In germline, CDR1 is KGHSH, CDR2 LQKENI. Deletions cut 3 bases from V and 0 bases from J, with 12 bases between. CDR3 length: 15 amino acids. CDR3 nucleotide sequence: TGTGCCAGCTCACCGCCTGGACAGACCTCCTACGAGCAGTACTTC. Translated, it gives CASSPPGQTSYEQYF.

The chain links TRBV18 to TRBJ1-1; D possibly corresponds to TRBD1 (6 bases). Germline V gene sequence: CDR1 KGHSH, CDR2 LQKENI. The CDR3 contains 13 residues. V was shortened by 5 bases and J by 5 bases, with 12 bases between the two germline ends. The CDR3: CASSTGGLTEAFF. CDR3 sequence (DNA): TGTGCCAGCTCAACCGGGGGGCTGACTGAAGCTTTCTTT.

The CDR3 DNA is TGTGCCAGCAGCCCGGGAGCAGGGGGCAACTATGGCTACACCTTC. Residues: CASSPGAGGNYGYTF. This sequence joins TRBV3-1 (or the pseudogene TRBV3-2) and TRBJ1-2; 8 bases align to TRBD1. Germline V gives CDR1 LGHDT, CDR2 YNNKEL (reference sequence). The J segment lost 2 bases and the V segment lost 4 bases, leaving 6 bases of the junction unmatched. The CDR3 runs to 15 residues.

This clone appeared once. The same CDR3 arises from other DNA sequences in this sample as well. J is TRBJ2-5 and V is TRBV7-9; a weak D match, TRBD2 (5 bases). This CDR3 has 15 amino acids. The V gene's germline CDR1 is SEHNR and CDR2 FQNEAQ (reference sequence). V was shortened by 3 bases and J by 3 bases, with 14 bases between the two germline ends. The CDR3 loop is CASSFPTSGEETQYF. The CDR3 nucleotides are TGTGCCAGCAGCTTCCCAACTAGTGGTGAAGAGACCCAGTACTTC.

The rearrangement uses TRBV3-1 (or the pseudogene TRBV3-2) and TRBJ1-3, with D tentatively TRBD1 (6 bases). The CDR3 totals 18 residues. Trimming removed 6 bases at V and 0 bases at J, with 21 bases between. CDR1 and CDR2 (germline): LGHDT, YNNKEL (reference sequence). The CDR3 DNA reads TGTGCCAGCAGTCCCAACCCCAGAACAGGGACCTCTGGAAACACCATATATTTT. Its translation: CASSPNPRTGTSGNTIYF.

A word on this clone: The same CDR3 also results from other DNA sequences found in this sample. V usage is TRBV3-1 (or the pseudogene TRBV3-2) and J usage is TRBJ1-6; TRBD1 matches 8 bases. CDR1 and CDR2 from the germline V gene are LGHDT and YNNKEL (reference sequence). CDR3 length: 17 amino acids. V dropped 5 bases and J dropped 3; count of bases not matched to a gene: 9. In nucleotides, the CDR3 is TGTGCCAGCAGCAGGGGGACAGGAGATATCTATAATTCACCCCTCCACTTT. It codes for CASSRGTGDIYNSPLHF.

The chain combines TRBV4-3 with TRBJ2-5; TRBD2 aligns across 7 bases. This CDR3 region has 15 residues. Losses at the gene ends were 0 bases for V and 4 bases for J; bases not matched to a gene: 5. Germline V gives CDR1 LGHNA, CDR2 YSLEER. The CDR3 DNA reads TGCGCCAGCAGCCAAGATCGGCGGGGGATAGAGACCCAGTACTTC. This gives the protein CASSQDRRGIETQYF.

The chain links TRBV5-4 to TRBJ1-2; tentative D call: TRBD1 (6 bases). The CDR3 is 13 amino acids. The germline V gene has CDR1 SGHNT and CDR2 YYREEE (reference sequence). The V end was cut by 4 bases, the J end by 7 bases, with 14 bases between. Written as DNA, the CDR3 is TGTGCCAGCAGCGTCACAGGGCTAAGTGGCTACACCTTC. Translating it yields CASSVTGLSGYTF.

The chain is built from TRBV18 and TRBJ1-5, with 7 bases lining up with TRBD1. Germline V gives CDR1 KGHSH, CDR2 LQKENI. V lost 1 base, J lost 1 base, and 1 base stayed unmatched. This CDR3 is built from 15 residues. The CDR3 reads CASSPQGASNQPQHF. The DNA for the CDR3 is TGTGCCAGCTCACCACAGGGGGCAAGCAATCAGCCCCAGCATTTT.

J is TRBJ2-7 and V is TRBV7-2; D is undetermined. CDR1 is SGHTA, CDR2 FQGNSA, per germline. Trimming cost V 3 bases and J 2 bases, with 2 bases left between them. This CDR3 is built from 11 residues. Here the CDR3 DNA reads TGTGCCAGCAGCTTCGCCTACGAGCAGTACTTC. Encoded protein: CASSFAYEQYF.

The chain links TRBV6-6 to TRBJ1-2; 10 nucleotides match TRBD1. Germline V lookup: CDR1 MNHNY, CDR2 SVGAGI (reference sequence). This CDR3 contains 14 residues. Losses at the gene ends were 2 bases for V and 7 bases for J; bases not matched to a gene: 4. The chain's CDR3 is CASSYQGTGVGYTF. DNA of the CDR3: TGTGCCAGCAGTTACCAAGGGACAGGGGTTGGCTACACCTTC.

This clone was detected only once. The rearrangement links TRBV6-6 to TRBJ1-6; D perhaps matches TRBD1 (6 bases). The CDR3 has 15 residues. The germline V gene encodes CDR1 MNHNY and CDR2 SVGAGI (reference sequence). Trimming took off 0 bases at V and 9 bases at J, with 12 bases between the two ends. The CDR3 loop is CASSYSPRGGSPLHF. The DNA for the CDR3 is TGTGCCAGCAGTTACTCACCCAGGGGCGGTTCACCCCTCCACTTT.

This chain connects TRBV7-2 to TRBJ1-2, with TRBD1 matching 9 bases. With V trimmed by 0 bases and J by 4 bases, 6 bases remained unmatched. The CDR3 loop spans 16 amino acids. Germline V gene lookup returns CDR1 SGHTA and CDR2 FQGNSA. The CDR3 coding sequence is TGTGCCAGCAGCTTAGCGTCGGGACAGGGTGCCTATGGCTACACCTTC. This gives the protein CASSLASGQGAYGYTF.

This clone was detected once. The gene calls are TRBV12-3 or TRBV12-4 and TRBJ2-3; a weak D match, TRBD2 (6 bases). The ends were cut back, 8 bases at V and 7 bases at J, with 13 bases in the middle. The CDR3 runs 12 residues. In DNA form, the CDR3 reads TGTGCCAGCCAAACCGGGACTCATACGCAGTATTTT. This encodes CASQTGTHTQYF.

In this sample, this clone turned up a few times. The CDR3 nucleotides read TGTGCCAGCAGCTTATATACTACCTCCTACGAGCAGTACTTC. It yields the protein CASSLYTTSYEQYF. The chain recombines TRBV11-2 with TRBJ2-7, with no clear D. This CDR3 spans 14 amino acids. Germline V CDR1 and CDR2: SGHAT, FQNNGV. V was trimmed by 2 bases and J by 0 bases, leaving 8 bases between them.

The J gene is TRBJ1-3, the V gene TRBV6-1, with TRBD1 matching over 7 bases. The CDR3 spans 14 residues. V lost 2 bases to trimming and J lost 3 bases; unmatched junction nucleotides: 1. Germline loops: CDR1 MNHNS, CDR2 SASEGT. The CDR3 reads CASSETGVGNTIYF. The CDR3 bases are TGTGCCAGCAGTGAAACAGGGGTTGGAAACACCATATATTTT.

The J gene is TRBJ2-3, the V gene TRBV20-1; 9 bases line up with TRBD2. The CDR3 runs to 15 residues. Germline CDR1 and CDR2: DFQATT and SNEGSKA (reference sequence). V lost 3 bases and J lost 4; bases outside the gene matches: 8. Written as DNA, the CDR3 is TGCAGTGCTAGTCTTAGGACTAGCGATTCAGATACGCAGTATTTT. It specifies CSASLRTSDSDTQYF.

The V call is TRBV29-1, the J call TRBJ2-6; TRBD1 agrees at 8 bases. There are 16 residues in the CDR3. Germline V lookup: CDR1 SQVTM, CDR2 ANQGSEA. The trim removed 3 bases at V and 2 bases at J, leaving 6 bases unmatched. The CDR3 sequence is CSVEGQGATGANVLTF. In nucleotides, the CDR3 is TGCAGCGTTGAGGGTCAGGGGGCAACTGGGGCCAACGTCCTGACTTTC. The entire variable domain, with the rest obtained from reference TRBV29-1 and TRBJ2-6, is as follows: SAVISQKPSRDICQRGTSLTIQCQVDSQVTMMFWYRQQPGQSLTLIATANQGSEATYESGFVIDKFPISRPNLTFSTLTVSNMSPEDSSIYLCSVEGQGATGANVLTFGAGSRLTVL.

The CDR3 DNA reads as TGTGCCAGCAGGGGACTAGCGGGGGTGGGATCCGCCAAAAACATTCAGTACTTC. Translating gives CASRGLAGVGSAKNIQYF. The genes are TRBV27 and TRBJ2-4; 14 bases are a match to TRBD2. The trim removed 6 bases at V and 1 base at J, leaving 8 bases unmatched. This CDR3 has 18 residues. The V gene's germline CDR1 is MNHEY and CDR2 SMNVEV (reference sequence).

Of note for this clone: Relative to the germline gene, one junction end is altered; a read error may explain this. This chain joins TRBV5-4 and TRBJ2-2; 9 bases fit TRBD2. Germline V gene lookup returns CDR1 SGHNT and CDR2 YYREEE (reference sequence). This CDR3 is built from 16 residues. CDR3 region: CARSRAGGSNTGELFF. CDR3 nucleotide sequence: TGTGCCCGCAGCCGGGCGGGGGGGTCGAACACCGGGGAGCTGTTTTTT. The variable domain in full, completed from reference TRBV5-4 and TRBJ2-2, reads ETGVTQSPTHLIKTRGQQVTLRCSSQSGHNTVSWYQQALGQGPQFIFQYYREEENGRGNFPPRFSGLQFPNYSSELNVNALELDDSALYLCARSRAGGSNTGELFFGEGSRLTVL.

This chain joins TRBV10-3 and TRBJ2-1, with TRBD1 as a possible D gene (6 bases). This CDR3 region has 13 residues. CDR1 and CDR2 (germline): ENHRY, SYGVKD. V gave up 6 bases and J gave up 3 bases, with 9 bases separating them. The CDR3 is CAIRTGNYNEQFF. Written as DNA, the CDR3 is TGTGCCATCAGAACAGGGAACTACAATGAGCAGTTCTTC.

CDR3 residues: CATDSLYGDRKLFF. Here the CDR3 DNA reads TGTGCCACCGATAGCCTCTACGGTGATCGAAAACTGTTTTTT. V and J are TRBV19 and TRBJ1-4; D is ambiguous. Germline CDR1 and CDR2: LNHDA and SQIVND (reference sequence). The CDR3 totals 14 residues. V lost 10 bases and J lost 10, with 22 bases in between.

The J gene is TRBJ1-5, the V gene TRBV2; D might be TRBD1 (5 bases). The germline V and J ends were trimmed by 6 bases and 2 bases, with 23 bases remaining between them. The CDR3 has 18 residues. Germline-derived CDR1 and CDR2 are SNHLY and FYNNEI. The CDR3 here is CASSPRDGGPGGNQPQHF. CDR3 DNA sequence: TGTGCCAGCAGCCCCCGGGACGGAGGCCCGGGGGGCAATCAGCCCCAGCATTTT.